This T cell receptor (beta chain) came from a study of blood T cells in healthy people across ages. Trimming removed 5 bases at V and 4 bases at J, with 15 bases between. The CDR3 loop spans 15 amino acids. The V gene's germline CDR1 is SGHTA and CDR2 FQGNSA. With a J-beta primer mix and a sample-barcoded 5' primer, a second PCR ran about 6 to 11 cycles. Each cDNA molecule, via a template-switch adaptor with 12 random nucleotides, was tagged. TCRdb used MiXCR to reprocess the 5' RACE reads, holding one entry per CDR3 protein. The profile shows around 900,000 distinct CDR3 sequences, about 28% of them singletons. Study-wide results and caveats: When set beside aged donors, long-lived donors presented more naive CD4+ cells and higher diversity. Naive T cell percentage showed a strong correlation with TCR beta diversity.

This clonotype has a count of ten or more. Antigen: not known. The chain has TRBV7-2 and TRBJ2-1; D is undetermined. Sequencing was carried out using blood. The clonotype originates from an elderly woman in good health. CDR3 protein: CASSLRGMWYNEQFF. Here the CDR3 DNA reads TGTGCCAGCAGCCTCCGCGGTATGTGGTACAATGAGCAGTTCTTC.